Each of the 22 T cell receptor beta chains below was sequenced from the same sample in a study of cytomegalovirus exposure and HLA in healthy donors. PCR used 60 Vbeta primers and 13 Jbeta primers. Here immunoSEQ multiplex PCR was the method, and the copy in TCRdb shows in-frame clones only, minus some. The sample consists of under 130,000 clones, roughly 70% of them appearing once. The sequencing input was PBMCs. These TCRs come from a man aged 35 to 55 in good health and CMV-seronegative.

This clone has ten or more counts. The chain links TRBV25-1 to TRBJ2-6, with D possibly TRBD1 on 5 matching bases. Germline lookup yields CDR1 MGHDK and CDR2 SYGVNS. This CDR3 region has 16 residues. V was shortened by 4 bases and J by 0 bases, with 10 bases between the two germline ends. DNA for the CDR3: TGTGCCAGCAGTGGGGGCTGGGGCTCTGGGGCCAACGTCCTGACTTTC. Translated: CASSGGWGSGANVLTF.

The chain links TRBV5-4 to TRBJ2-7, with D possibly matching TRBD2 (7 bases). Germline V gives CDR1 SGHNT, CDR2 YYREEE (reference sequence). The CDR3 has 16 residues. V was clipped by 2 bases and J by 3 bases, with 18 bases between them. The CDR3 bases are TGTGCCAGCAGCTTAGGGGGGGCAGGGATCCTCTACGAGCAGTACTTC. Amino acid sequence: CASSLGGAGILYEQYF.

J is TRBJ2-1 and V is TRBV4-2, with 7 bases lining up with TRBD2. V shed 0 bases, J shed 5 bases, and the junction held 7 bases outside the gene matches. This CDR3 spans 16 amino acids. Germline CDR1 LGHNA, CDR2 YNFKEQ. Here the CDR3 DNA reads TGTGCCAGCAGCCAAGAGTTGGGAGGGCTGAACAATGAGCAGTTCTTC. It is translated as CASSQELGGLNNEQFF.

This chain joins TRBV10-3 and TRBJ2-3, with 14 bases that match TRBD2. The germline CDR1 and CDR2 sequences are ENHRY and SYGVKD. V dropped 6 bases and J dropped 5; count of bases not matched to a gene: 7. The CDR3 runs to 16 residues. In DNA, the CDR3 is TGTGCCATCAGCCCGACTAGCGGGGGGGCTAGAGATACGCAGTATTTT. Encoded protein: CAISPTSGGARDTQYF.

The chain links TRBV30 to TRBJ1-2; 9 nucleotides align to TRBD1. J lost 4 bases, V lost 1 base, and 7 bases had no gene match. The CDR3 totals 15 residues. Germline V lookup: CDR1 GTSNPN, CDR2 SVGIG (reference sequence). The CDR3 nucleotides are TGTGCCTGGAGTGACGGGACAGGGCCTTTCTATGGCTACACCTTC. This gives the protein CAWSDGTGPFYGYTF.

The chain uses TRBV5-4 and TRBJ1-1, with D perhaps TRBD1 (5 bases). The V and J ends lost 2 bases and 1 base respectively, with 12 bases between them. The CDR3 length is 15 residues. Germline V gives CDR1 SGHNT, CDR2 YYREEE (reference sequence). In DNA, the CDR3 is TGTGCCAGCAGCTTTGGGGGGGAGGCGAACACTGAAGCTTTCTTT. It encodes CASSFGGEANTEAFF.

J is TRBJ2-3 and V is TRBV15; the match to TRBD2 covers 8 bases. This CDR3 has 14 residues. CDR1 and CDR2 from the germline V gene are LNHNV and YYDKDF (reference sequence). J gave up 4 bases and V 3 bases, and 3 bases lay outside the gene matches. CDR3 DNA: TGTGCCACCAGCAGGGGACTAGTGGCAGATACGCAGTATTTT. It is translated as CATSRGLVADTQYF. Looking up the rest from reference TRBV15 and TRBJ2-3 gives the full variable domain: DAMVIQNPRYQVTQFGKPVTLSCSQTLNHNVMYWYQQKSSQAPKLLFHYYDKDFNNEADTPDNFQSRRPNTSFCFLDIRSPGLGDTAMYLCATSRGLVADTQYFGPGTRLTVL.

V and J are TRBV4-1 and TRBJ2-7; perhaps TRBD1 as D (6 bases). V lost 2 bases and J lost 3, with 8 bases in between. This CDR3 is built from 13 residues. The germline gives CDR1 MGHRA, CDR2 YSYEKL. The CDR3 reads CASSQRGYYEQYF. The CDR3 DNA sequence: TGCGCCAGCAGCCAAAGGGGGTACTACGAGCAGTACTTC.

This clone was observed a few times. The CDR3 reads CASSQPTSGRNEQYF. CDR3 coding DNA: TGCGCCAGCAGCCAACCGACTAGCGGGAGGAACGAGCAGTACTTC. The chain couples TRBV4-1 to TRBJ2-5, with TRBD2 matching over 13 bases. Near its end, the DNA agrees better with TRBJ2-7, so the J call may be wrong. The germline gives CDR1 MGHRA, CDR2 YSYEKL. The CDR3 has 15 residues.

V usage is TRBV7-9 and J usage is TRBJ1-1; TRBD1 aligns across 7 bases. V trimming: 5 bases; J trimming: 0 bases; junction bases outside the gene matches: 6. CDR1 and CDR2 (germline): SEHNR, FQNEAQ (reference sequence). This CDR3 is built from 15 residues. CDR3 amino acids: CASSPARGMNTEAFF. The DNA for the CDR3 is TGTGCCAGCAGCCCCGCCAGGGGGATGAACACTGAAGCTTTCTTT.

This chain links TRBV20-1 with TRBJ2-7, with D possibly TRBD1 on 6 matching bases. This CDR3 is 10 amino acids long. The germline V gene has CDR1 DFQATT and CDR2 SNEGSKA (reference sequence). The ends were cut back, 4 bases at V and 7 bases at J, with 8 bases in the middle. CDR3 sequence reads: CSATGVEQYF. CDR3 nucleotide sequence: TGCAGTGCTACAGGGGTTGAGCAGTACTTC.

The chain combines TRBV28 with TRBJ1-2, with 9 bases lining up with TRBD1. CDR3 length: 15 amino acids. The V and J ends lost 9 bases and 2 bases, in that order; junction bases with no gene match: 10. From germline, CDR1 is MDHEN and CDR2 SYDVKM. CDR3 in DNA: TGTGCCAGTCACGTCCGCGGGACAGGGAACTATGGCTACACCTTC. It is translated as CASHVRGTGNYGYTF.

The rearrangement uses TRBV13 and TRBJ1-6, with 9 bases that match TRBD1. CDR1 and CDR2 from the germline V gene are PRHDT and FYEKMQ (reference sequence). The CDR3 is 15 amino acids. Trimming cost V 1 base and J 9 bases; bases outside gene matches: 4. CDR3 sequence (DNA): TGTGCCAGCAGCTTAGAGGGACAGGGATTTTCACCCCTCCACTTT. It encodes CASSLEGQGFSPLHF.

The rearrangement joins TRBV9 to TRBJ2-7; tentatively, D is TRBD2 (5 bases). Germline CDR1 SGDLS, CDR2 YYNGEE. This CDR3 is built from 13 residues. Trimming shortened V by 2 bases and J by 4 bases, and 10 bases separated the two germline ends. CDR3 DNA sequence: TGTGCCAGCAGCGTCGGACTCACATACGAGCAGTACTTC. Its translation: CASSVGLTYEQYF.

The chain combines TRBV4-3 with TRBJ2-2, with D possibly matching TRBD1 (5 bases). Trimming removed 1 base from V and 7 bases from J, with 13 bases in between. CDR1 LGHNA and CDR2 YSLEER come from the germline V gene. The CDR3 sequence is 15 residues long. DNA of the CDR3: TGCGCCAGCAGCCAAGGTGGCAGGGCCGGCGGGGAGCTGTTTTTT. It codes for CASSQGGRAGGELFF.

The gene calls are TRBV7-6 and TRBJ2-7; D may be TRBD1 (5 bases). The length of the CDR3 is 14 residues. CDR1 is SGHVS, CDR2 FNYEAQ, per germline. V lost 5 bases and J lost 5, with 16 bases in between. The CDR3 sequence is CASSNPWGPDEQYF. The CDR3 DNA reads TGTGCCAGCAGCAACCCATGGGGCCCCGACGAGCAGTACTTC.

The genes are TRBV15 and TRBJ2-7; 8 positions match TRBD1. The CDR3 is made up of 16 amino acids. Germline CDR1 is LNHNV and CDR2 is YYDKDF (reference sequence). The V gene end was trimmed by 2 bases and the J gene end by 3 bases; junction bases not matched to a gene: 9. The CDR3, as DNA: TGTGCCACCAGCAGACCCATCGGGGACAGGATCTACGAGCAGTACTTC. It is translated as CATSRPIGDRIYEQYF.

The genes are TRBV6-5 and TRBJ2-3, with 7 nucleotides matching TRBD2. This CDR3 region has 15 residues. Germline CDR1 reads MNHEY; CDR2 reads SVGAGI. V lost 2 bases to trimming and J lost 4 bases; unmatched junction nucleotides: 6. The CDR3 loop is CASSYRAGLADTQYF. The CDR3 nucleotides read TGTGCCAGCAGTTACCGAGCGGGACTGGCAGATACGCAGTATTTT.

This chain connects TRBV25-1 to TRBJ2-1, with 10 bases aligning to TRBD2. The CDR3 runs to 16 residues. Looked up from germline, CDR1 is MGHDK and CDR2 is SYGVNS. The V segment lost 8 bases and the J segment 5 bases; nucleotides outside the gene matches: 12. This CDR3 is CASRAPSSGRNNEQFF. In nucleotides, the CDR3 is TGTGCCAGCCGTGCCCCCTCTAGCGGGAGAAACAATGAGCAGTTCTTC.

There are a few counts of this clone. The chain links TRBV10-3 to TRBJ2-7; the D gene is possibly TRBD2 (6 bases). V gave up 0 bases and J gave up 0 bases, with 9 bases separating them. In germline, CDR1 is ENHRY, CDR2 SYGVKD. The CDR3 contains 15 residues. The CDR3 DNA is TGTGCCATCAGTGAGTCTAGCGGACACTCCTACGAGCAGTACTTC. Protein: CAISESSGHSYEQYF.

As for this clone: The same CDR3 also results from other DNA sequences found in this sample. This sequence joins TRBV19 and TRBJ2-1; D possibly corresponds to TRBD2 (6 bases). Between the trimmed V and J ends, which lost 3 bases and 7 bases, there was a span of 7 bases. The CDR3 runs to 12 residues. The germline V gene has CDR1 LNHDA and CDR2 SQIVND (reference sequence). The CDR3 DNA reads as TGTGCCAGTAGTATCGGGGGTAATGAGCAGTTCTTC. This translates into CASSIGGNEQFF.

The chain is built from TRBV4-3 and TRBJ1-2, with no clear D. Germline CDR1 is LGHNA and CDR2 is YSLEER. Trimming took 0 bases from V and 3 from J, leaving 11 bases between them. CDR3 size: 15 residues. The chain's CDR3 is CASSQDNNRYYGYTF. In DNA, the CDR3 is TGCGCCAGCAGCCAAGATAATAACAGATACTATGGCTACACCTTC.